This TCR beta chain derives from a study of blood T cell repertoires in COVID-19. Germline V gene data show CDR1 as MGHDK and CDR2 as SYGVNS. The V end lost 2 bases, the J end lost 2 bases, and 15 bases lay between the germline ends. This CDR3 has 16 residues. In the study's own analysis: Amplification with reference gene primers provided the estimates of nucleated cell counts. The table came from immunoSEQ multiplex PCR; TCRdb's copy has only in-frame clones and leaves some out. The D gene and trimming were derived from the DNA, and the V and J assignments and clone size from that table. The sample holds 350,000 to 450,000 clones, 87% seen once.

This TCR was sampled from a middle-aged man in a cohort exposed to, infected with or recovered from COVID-19 (not recorded which). The V and J genes are TRBV25-1 and TRBJ1-1; TRBD1 is a possible D gene (6 bases). Sequences were obtained from PBMCs or T cells enriched from blood (not recorded which). CDR3 in amino acids: CASSETGLPANTEAFF. CDR3 DNA sequence: TGTGCCAGCAGTGAAACAGGGTTACCCGCCAACACTGAAGCTTTCTTT.